The present T cell receptor (beta chain) was sequenced within a study of neurological immune-mediated disorders. Whole-study findings and limits: Because no CDR3 amino acid sequences were shared across subjects by expanded clones, private repertoires were suggested in all groups. It was HTLV-1-associated myelopathy that showed the most TCR clonal expansion, while multiple sclerosis showed the least, falling below healthy controls.

The cDNA came from 5'RACE with 10-nucleotide random UMIs. A single run covered 15-18 subjects with over 160 million TCR-beta sequences. TCRdb called the 5' RACE reads again in MiXCR, with one record for every CDR3 protein. The sample includes about 49,000 distinct CDR3 sequences, more than 8% seen only once; the top ten take about 1.6%. The sample's time point: longitudinal time-point 1 (baseline). Germline assignment: CDR1 SGDLS and CDR2 YYNGEE. The CDR3 contains 17 residues. Deletions cut 0 bases from V and 1 base from J, with 16 bases between. This clonotype has ten or more counts. Its antigen is undetermined.

The origin of this receptor is a woman in her 40s in good health. The sequenced material came from PBMCs. The chain employs TRBV9 and TRBJ1-1; TRBD1 might be the D (5 bases). The CDR3 DNA reads TGTGCCAGCAGCGTAGGGGTACCGGGACGGGAGAACACTGAAGCTTTCTTT. This gives the protein CASSVGVPGRENTEAFF.